This T cell receptor (beta chain) was observed in a study of cytomegalovirus exposure and HLA in healthy donors. PCR used 60 Vbeta primers and 13 Jbeta primers. Assay used: immunoSEQ multiplex PCR; TCRdb lists only in-frame clones, some missing. The table has 40,000 to 55,000 clones, 65% to 85% seen once. The germline gives CDR1 SGHNT, CDR2 YYREEE (reference sequence). The CDR3 contains 12 residues. V was pared by 0 bases and J by 3 bases, with 3 bases between. The study's findings and limits: In a later analysis, productive TCRs from donors in an Asian-associated ancestry cluster reportedly carried fewer N-insertions than the cohort mean. The authors enumerated 180 or so TCR beta chains as linked to cytomegalovirus.

Points on this clone: Its specificity is not known.

The donors comprised healthy bone marrow donors. The origin of this receptor is a man between 18 and 35 years old in good health and CMV-seronegative. Specimen: PBMCs. V and J are TRBV5-4 and TRBJ1-1; D not certain. This CDR3 is CASSLGHTEAFF. CDR3 nucleotides: TGTGCCAGCAGCTTGGGGCACACTGAAGCTTTCTTT. The whole variable domain, filled in from reference TRBV5-4 and TRBJ1-1, reads ETGVTQSPTHLIKTRGQQVTLRCSSQSGHNTVSWYQQALGQGPQFIFQYYREEENGRGNFPPRFSGLQFPNYSSELNVNALELDDSALYLCASSLGHTEAFFGQGTRLTVV.